The 15 T cell receptor beta chains below all came from one sample that was sequenced in a study of shared clonotypes between healthy human individuals. Profiling relied on immunoSEQ multiplex PCR, and the TCRdb table lists in-frame clones only, not all of them. Of about 490,000 clones in the sample, approximately 80% were seen once. The material sequenced was PBMCs. The receptor source for this set is a woman in her forties in good health. Some clones in this sample may be carry-over from other donors' samples.

V is TRBV6-1 and J is TRBJ2-2, with D perhaps being TRBD1 or TRBD2 (5 bases each). The V end was cut by 7 bases, the J end by 3 bases, with 12 bases between. CDR3 length: 14 amino acids. CDR1 and CDR2 from the germline V gene are MNHNS and SASEGT. The CDR3 loop reads CASTEGTDTGELFF. The CDR3 bases are TGTGCCAGCACCGAAGGGACGGACACCGGGGAGCTGTTTTTT.

This clone has a single count. The chain carries TRBV7-2 and TRBJ1-2; D unresolved. Trimming cost V 1 base and J 4 bases, with 13 bases left between them. Germline CDR1 reads SGHTA; CDR2 reads FQGNSA. This CDR3 spans 15 amino acids. The CDR3 loop is CASSLGPGEFYGYTF. DNA of the CDR3: TGTGCCAGCAGCTTAGGGCCCGGAGAATTCTATGGCTACACCTTC.

The genes are TRBV19 and TRBJ2-7; TRBD1 matches 10 bases. The V gene's germline CDR1 is LNHDA and CDR2 SQIVND (reference sequence). V lost 4 bases and J lost 1; bases outside the gene matches: 4. This CDR3 has 15 amino acids. CDR3 protein: CASSKDRGLSYEQYF. The DNA of the CDR3 is TGTGCCAGTAGTAAAGACAGGGGGCTGTCCTACGAGCAGTACTTC.

With respect to this clone: An end of the junction does not agree with germline; a read error may underlie this. This sequence joins TRBV7-7 and TRBJ2-5, with 13 nucleotides matching TRBD2. Germline V gives CDR1 SSHAT, CDR2 FNYEAQ (reference sequence). The CDR3 covers 15 residues. The CDR3 nucleotides are TGTGCTAGCAGCCTCGGACTAGCGGGAGAGGAGACCCAGTACTTC. It encodes CASSLGLAGEETQYF.

The rearrangement links TRBV25-1 to TRBJ1-2; TRBD1 matches 9 bases. V shed 8 bases, J shed 8 bases, and the junction held 6 bases outside the gene matches. Per the germline V gene, CDR1 is MGHDK and CDR2 is SYGVNS. This CDR3 region has 12 residues. The CDR3 region is CASYRTGDGYTF. CDR3 sequence (DNA): TGTGCCAGCTATAGGACAGGGGACGGCTACACCTTC.

The chain employs TRBV7-3 and TRBJ2-7, with TRBD1 matching over 7 bases. The CDR3 is 14 residues long. The junction had 9 bases not matched to a gene; V was cut back by 4 bases and J by 6 bases. Germline values: CDR1 SGHTA, CDR2 FQGTGA. The CDR3 coding sequence is TGTGCCAGCAGCTCAGAAGGACAGGTTGGCGAGCAGTACTTC. The encoded protein is CASSSEGQVGEQYF.

The rearrangement uses TRBV7-8 and TRBJ2-7; 11 bases are shared with TRBD1. This CDR3 has 15 residues. The ends lost 3 bases at V and 5 bases at J; junction bases unmatched: 6. CDR1 SGHVS and CDR2 FQNEAQ come from the germline V gene. The CDR3 DNA reads as TGTGCCAGCAGCTTGGTGGGACAGGGGGTTAACGAGCAGTACTTC. This gives the protein CASSLVGQGVNEQYF.

The chain recombines TRBV6-6 with TRBJ1-1, with TRBD1 as a possible D gene (5 bases). Germline assignment: CDR1 MNHNY and CDR2 SVGAGI (reference sequence). This CDR3 has 13 residues. Trimming stripped 7 bases from V and 0 bases from J, with 9 bases between. The CDR3 bases are TGTGCCAGCACGCAGGGCATGAACACTGAAGCTTTCTTT. It yields the protein CASTQGMNTEAFF.

V and J are TRBV28 and TRBJ2-7, with D perhaps matching TRBD1 or TRBD2 (5 bases each). This CDR3 region has 15 residues. Germline V CDR1 and CDR2: MDHEN, SYDVKM. Trimming removed 6 bases at V and 0 bases at J, with 15 bases between. For the CDR3, the DNA is TGTGCCAGCAGCCCGGGGCTAGTTGACTCCTACGAGCAGTACTTC. Its translation is CASSPGLVDSYEQYF.

The gene calls are TRBV5-1 and TRBJ2-7; D is possibly TRBD1 (8 bases). V was pared by 7 bases and J by 4 bases, with 21 bases between. This CDR3 is built from 15 residues. Germline V gene data show CDR1 as SGHRS and CDR2 as YFSETQ. CDR3 region: CASSRGGQVIYEQYF. CDR3 sequence (DNA): TGCGCCAGCTCCAGGGGGGGACAGGTGATTTACGAGCAGTACTTC.

Details on this clone: The junction and the germline gene differ at one end; a read error may be behind it. The rearrangement uses TRBV2 and TRBJ2-7; D is tentatively TRBD1 or TRBD2 (5 bases each). Germline V CDR1 and CDR2: SNHLY, FYNNEI. The CDR3 spans 12 residues. This CDR3 is CASRGPTYEQHF. The CDR3 DNA reads TGTGCCAGCAGGGGACCGACCTACGAGCAGCACTTC.

The chain is built from TRBV9 and TRBJ2-3; D uncertain. The V gene lost 2 bases and the J gene lost 2 bases, with 6 bases spanning the gap. Germline V gene sequence: CDR1 SGDLS, CDR2 YYNGEE. The CDR3 is 13 amino acids. CDR3 in DNA: TGTGCCAGCAGCGTCGCAACCACAGATACGCAGTATTTT. This encodes CASSVATTDTQYF.

The chain couples TRBV6-1 to TRBJ1-3; weak D call: TRBD1 (5 bases). The CDR3 is 15 residues long. Germline values: CDR1 MNHNS, CDR2 SASEGT. V dropped 0 bases and J dropped 4 bases, with 10 bases sitting between them. The DNA of the CDR3 is TGTGCCAGCAGTGAAGCGGGGGTTGTCGGAAACACCATATATTTT. It codes for CASSEAGVVGNTIYF.

The chain links TRBV28 to TRBJ2-1, with D possibly TRBD2 on 5 matching bases. The CDR3 is 15 amino acids. The germline V gene encodes CDR1 MDHEN and CDR2 SYDVKM. V lost 7 bases and J 7 bases, leaving 20 bases between the germline ends. The CDR3 is CASTRRLIGPNEQFF. CDR3 bases: TGTGCCAGCACCAGGAGGCTAATCGGGCCTAATGAGCAGTTCTTC.

This sequence joins TRBV7-6 and TRBJ2-1; 9 bases map to TRBD1. In germline, CDR1 is SGHVS, CDR2 FNYEAQ. The CDR3 is made up of 13 amino acids. Germline trimming cut 4 bases from V and 9 bases from J; bases unmatched to any gene: 4. CDR3 loop: CASSWDREGEQFF. The CDR3 coding sequence is TGTGCCAGCAGCTGGGACAGGGAGGGTGAGCAGTTCTTC.